This TCR beta chain came from a study of CD8+ T cells in alopecia areata. The germline V gene encodes CDR1 SGHTA and CDR2 FQGNSA. Trimming stripped 5 bases from V and 8 bases from J, with 12 bases between. The CDR3 contains 13 residues. Treatment reported: oral pan-JAK inhibitor, 5-10 mg twice daily. RNA extraction and reverse transcription yielded cDNA as sequencing template. The table came from immunoSEQ multiplex PCR; TCRdb's copy has only in-frame clones and leaves some out. Of 200,000 to 250,000 clones in the sample, roughly 56% were seen once. The TCR was taken from a human donor with alopecia areata. Sequencing used CD4+ T cells sorted from blood, obtained at week 4, from a patient treated with tofacitinib. The rearrangement joins TRBV7-2 to TRBJ1-4, with D unclear. CDR3 sequence reads: CASSPRQVEKLFF. The CDR3 nucleotides read TGTGCCAGCAGCCCCCGTCAAGTGGAAAAACTGTTTTTT.